A single sample is the source of the 2 T cell receptor beta chains below, sequenced in a study of shared clonotypes between healthy human individuals. Assay: immunoSEQ multiplex PCR; the TCRdb copy retains only in-frame clones and omits some. The sample records about 1.5 million clones, approximately 98% being singletons. The material sequenced was naive CD4+ T cells sorted from blood. Subset specified: CD45RA+ positively selected. These TCRs come from a man aged 30-40 years in good health.

The chain links TRBV6-1 to TRBJ2-7, with TRBD2 identical over 8 bases. The CDR3 contains 16 residues. V shed 1 base, J shed 4 bases, and the junction held 9 bases outside the gene matches. The germline V gene encodes CDR1 MNHNS and CDR2 SASEGT. The CDR3 DNA reads as TGTGCCAGCAGTGAAGGCCCGGGAGGGGGGGCATACGAGCAGTACTTC. Translated: CASSEGPGGGAYEQYF.

The chain recombines TRBV7-3 with TRBJ2-1; 7 nucleotides match TRBD2. Germline V gene sequence: CDR1 SGHTA, CDR2 FQGTGA. The V segment lost 0 bases and the J segment 4 bases; nucleotides outside the gene matches: 6. The CDR3 is made up of 16 amino acids. The CDR3 region is CASSLTGGSNYNEQFF. For the CDR3, the DNA is TGTGCCAGCAGCTTAACGGGAGGGAGTAATTACAATGAGCAGTTCTTC.